The T cell receptor beta chain under discussion was sequenced for a study of blood T cells in healthy people across ages. Study conclusions and caveats: PBMCs went unsorted, and a conclusive naive versus antigen-experienced comparison was therefore prevented.

The germline V and J ends were trimmed by 8 bases and 0 bases, with 14 bases remaining between them. Looked up from germline, CDR1 is ENHRY and CDR2 is SYGVKD. The length of the CDR3 is 14 residues. This clonotype turned up a few times. Its antigen is as yet unknown. PCR was performed a second time for roughly 7 to 12 cycles using a sample-barcoded 5' primer and a J-beta primer mix. MiXCR, run by TCRdb on the 5' RACE reads, gives a single entry per CDR3 protein. The sample has nearly 1 million distinct CDR3 sequences; just over 50% are singletons. The genes are TRBV10-3 and TRBJ2-7; D is ambiguous. Sequenced: blood. The TCR originated in an older woman in good health. For the CDR3, the DNA is TGTGCCATCTCTGCCCAAGGGTCCTCCTACGAGCAGTACTTC. Its translation: CAISAQGSSYEQYF.